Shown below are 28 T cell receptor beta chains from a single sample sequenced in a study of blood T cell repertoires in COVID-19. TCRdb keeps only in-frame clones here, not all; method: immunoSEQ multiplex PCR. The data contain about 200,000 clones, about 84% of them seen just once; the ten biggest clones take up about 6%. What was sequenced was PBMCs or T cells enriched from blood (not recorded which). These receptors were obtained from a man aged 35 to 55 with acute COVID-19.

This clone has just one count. The DNA for the CDR3 is TGTGCTAGTGGGCGGTCAGGGTTAGCAGATACGCAGTATTTT. As protein: CASGRSGLADTQYF. The chain employs TRBV12-5 and TRBJ2-3, with TRBD1 as a possible D gene (5 bases). The CDR3 contains 14 residues. CDR1 is LGHNT, CDR2 FRNRAP, per germline. Trimming left V 6 bases short and J 4 bases short, with 14 bases between.

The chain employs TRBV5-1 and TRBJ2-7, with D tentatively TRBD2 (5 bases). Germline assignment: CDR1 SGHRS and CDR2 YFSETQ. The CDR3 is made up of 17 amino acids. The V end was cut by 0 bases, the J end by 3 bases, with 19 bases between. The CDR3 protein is CASSLGIGPGIDYEQYF. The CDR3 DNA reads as TGCGCCAGCAGCTTGGGTATAGGCCCGGGGATAGACTACGAGCAGTACTTC.

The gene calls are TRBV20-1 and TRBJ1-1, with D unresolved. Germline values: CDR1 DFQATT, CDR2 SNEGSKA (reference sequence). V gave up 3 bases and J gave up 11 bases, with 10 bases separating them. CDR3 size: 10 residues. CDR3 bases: TGCAGTGCTAGGACATCCGAGGCTTTCTTT. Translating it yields CSARTSEAFF.

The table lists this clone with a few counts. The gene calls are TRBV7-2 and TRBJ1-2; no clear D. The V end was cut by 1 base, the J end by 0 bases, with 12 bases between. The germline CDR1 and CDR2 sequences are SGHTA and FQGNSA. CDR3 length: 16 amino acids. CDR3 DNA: TGTGCCAGCAGCTTAGGGTACAGTAAAGCTAACTATGGCTACACCTTC. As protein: CASSLGYSKANYGYTF.

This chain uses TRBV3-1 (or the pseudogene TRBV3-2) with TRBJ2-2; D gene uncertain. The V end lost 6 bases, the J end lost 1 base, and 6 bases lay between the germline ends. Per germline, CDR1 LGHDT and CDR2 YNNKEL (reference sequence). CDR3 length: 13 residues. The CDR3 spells CASSLENTGELFF. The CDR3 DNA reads TGTGCCAGCAGTTTAGAGAACACCGGGGAGCTGTTTTTT.

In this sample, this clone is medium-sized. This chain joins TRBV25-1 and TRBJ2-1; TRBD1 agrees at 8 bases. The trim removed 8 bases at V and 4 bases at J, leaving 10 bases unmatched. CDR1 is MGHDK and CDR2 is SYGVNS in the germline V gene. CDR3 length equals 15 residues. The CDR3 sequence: CASGAPGGLYNEQFF. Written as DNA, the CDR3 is TGTGCCAGCGGAGCGCCAGGGGGCCTTTACAATGAGCAGTTCTTC. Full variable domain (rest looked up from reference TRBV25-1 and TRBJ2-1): EADIYQTPRYLVIGTGKKITLECSQTMGHDKMYWYQQDPGMELHLIHYSYGVNSTEKGDLSSESTVSRIRTEHFPLTLESARPSHTSQYLCASGAPGGLYNEQFFGPGTRLTVL.

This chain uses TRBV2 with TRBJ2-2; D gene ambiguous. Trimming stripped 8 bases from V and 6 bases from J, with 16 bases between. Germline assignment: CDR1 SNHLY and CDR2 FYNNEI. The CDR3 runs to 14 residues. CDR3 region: CASRQADLPGELFF. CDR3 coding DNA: TGTGCCAGCCGCCAGGCCGACCTTCCCGGGGAGCTGTTTTTT.

The CDR3 DNA follows: TGTGCCAGCAGCCTAATCGCCGAGCAGTACTTC. Its translation is CASSLIAEQYF. The V gene is TRBV5-5, the J gene TRBJ2-7, with unresolved D. From germline, CDR1 is SGHKS and CDR2 YYEKEE (reference sequence). This CDR3 spans 11 amino acids. The ends were cut back, 4 bases at V and 6 bases at J, with 8 bases in the middle.

This CDR3 is CASSEIEASETQYF. DNA for the CDR3: TGTGCCAGCAGTGAAATTGAAGCGTCGGAGACCCAGTACTTC. The genes are TRBV25-1 and TRBJ2-5; D is ambiguous. The V end was cut by 2 bases, the J end by 5 bases, with 12 bases between. This CDR3 comprises 14 residues. CDR1 and CDR2 from the germline V gene are MGHDK and SYGVNS.

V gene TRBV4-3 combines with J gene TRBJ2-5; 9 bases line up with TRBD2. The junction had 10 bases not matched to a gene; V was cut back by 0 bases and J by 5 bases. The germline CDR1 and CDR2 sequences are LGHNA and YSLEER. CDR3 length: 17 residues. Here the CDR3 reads CASSQDGWREGQETQYF. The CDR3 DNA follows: TGCGCCAGCAGCCAAGATGGTTGGCGGGAGGGCCAGGAGACCCAGTACTTC.

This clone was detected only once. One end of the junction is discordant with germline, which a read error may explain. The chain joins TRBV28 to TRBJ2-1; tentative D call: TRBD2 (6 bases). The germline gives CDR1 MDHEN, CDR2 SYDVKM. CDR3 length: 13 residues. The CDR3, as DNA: TGTGCCAGCAGACGGGACTCCAACAATGAGCAGTTCTTC. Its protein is CASRRDSNNEQFF. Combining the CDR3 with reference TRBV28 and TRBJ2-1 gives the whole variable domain DVKVTQSSRYLVKRTGEKVFLECVQDMDHENMFWYRQDPGLGLRLIYFSYDVKMKEKGDIPEGYSVSREKKERFSLILESASTNQTSMYLCASRRDSNNEQFFGPGTRLTVL.

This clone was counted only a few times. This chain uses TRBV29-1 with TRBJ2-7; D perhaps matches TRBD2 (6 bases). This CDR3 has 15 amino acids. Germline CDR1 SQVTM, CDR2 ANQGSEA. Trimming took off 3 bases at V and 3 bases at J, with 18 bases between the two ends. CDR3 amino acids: CSVDGASDGGYEQYF. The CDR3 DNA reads TGCAGCGTTGACGGGGCGAGTGACGGGGGCTACGAGCAGTACTTC.

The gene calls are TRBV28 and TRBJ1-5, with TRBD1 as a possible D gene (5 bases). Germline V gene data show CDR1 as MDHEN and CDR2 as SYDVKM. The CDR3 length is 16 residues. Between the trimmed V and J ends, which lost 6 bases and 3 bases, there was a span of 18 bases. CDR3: CASSRILTVDNQPQHF. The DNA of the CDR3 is TGTGCCAGCAGCAGAATCTTGACAGTAGACAATCAGCCCCAGCATTTT. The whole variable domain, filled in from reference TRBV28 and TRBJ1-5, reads DVKVTQSSRYLVKRTGEKVFLECVQDMDHENMFWYRQDPGLGLRLIYFSYDVKMKEKGDIPEGYSVSREKKERFSLILESASTNQTSMYLCASSRILTVDNQPQHFGDGTRLSIL.

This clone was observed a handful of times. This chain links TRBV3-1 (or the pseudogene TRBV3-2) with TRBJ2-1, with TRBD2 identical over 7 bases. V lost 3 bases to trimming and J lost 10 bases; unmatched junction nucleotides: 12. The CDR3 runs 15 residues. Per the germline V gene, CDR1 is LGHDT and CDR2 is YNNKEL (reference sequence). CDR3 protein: CASSQGREEAREQFF. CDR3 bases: TGTGCCAGCAGCCAGGGGAGGGAAGAAGCGCGGGAGCAGTTCTTC.

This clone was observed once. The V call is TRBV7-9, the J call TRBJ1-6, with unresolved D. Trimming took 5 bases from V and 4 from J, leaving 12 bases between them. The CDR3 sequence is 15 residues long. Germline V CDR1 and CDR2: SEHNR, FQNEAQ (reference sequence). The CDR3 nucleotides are TGTGCCAGCAGCGGCCCACAGAATTATAATTCACCCCTCCACTTT. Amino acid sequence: CASSGPQNYNSPLHF. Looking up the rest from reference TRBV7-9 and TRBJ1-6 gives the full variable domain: DTGVSQNPRHKITKRGQNVTFRCDPISEHNRLYWYRQTLGQGPEFLTYFQNEAQLEKSRLLSDRFSAERPKGSFSTLEIQRTEQGDSAMYLCASSGPQNYNSPLHFGNGTRLTVT.

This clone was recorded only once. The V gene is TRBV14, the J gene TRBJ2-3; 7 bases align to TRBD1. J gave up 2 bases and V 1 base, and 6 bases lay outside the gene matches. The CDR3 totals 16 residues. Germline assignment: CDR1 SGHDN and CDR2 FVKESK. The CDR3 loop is CASSQGFDRVTDTQYF. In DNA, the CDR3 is TGTGCCAGCAGCCAAGGCTTCGACAGGGTCACAGATACGCAGTATTTT.

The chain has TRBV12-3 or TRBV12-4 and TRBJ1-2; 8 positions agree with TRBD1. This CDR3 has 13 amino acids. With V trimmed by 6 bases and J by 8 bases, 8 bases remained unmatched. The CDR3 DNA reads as TGTGCCAGCAGCCCGGACAGGGTTAACGGCTACACCTTC. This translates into CASSPDRVNGYTF.

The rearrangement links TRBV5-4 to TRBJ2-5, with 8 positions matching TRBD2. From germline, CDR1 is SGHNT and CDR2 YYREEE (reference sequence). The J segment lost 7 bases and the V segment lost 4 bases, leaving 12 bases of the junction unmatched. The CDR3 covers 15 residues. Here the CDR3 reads CASSPGLVGGGTQYF. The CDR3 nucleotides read TGTGCCAGCAGCCCGGGACTAGTTGGGGGAGGGACCCAGTACTTC.

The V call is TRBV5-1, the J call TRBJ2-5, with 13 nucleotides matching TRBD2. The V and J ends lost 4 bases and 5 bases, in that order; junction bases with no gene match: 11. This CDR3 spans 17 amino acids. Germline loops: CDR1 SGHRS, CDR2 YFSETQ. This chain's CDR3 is CASSGRTSGSGGETQYF. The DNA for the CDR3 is TGCGCCAGCAGCGGGCGGACTAGCGGGAGCGGGGGGGAGACCCAGTACTTC.

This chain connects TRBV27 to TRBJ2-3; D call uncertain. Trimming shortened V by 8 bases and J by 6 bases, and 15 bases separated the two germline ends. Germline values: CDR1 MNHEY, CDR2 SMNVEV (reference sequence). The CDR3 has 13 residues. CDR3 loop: CASSLGGWDTQYF. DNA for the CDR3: TGTGCCAGCTCCCTCGGCGGTTGGGATACGCAGTATTTT.

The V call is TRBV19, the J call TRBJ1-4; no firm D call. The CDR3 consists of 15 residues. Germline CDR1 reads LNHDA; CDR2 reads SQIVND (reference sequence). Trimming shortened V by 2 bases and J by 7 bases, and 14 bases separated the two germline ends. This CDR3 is CASSISPTAGEKLFF. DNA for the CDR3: TGTGCCAGTAGTATAAGCCCGACTGCTGGTGAAAAACTGTTTTTT.

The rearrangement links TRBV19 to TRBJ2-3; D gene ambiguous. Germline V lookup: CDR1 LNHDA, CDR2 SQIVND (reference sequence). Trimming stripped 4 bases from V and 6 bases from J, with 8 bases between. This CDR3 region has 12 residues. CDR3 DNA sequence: TGTGCCAGTAGTACTTCTACGGATACGCAGTATTTT. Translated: CASSTSTDTQYF.

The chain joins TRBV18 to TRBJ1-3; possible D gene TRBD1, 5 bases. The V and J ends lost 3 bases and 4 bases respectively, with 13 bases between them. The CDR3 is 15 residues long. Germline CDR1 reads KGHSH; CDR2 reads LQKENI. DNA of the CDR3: TGTGCCAGCTCACCGGACATAACTCCAGGAAACACCATATATTTT. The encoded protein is CASSPDITPGNTIYF.

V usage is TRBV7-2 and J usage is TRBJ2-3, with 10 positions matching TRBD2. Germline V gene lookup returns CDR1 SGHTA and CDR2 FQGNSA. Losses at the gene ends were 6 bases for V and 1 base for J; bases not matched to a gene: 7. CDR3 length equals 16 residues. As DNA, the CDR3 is TGTGCCAGCAGTCGTACCGGGACTAGCGGCACAGATACGCAGTATTTT. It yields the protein CASSRTGTSGTDTQYF.

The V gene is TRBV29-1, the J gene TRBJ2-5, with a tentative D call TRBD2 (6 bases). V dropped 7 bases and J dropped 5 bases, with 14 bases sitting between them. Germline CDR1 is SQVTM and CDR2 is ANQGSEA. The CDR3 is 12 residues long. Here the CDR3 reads CSARGSGETQYF. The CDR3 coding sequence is TGCAGCGCCCGGGGTAGCGGCGAGACCCAGTACTTC.

CDR3 sequence (DNA): TGTGCCAGCAGCCCAGGGGGCCCTAATTCACCCCTCCACTTT. Its translation is CASSPGGPNSPLHF. The chain couples TRBV9 to TRBJ1-6, with TRBD1 matching over 8 bases. The CDR3 has 14 amino acids. The trim removed 4 bases at V and 6 bases at J, leaving 3 bases unmatched. CDR1 is SGDLS, CDR2 YYNGEE, per germline.

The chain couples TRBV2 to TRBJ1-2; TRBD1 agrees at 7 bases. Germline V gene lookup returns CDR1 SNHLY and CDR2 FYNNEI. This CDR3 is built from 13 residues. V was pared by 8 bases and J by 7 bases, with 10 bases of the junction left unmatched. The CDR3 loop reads CASRTETGLGYTF. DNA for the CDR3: TGTGCCAGCCGCACTGAGACAGGGCTTGGCTACACCTTC.

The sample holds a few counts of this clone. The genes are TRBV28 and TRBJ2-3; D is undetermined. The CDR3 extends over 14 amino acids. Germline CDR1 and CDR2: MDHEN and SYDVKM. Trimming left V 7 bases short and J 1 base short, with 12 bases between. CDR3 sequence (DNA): TGTGCCAGCATTCACGAGCCTCGCACAGATACGCAGTATTTT. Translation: CASIHEPRTDTQYF.